The entry below describes one TCR beta chain. Its binding antigen is unknown. Base-call qualities are not available, and no considerably larger clone is one nucleotide away. CDR1 and CDR2, looked up from the germline V gene (reference sequence), are SEHNR and FQNEAQ. The CDR3 numbers 13 residues from cysteine through phenylalanine. This entry keeps only the CDR3 DNA: 39 bases, framed from base 1. At the junction V is shortened by 2 bases and J by 9 bases, with 13 bases in between. These data belong to a study of blood T cell repertoires in COVID-19 (TCRdb year 2020). Turning to the overall study: The collaborator samples originated in the United States, Italy and Spain and spanned the acute and convalescent phases of COVID-19. The repertoires were released in a freely available public database meant as a resource for research on the immune response to SARS-CoV-2. HLA class I and class II types, where available, came from metadata supplied by the sample provider rather than from assay-based typing. Deeply sampled blood TCRbeta repertoires from subjects exposed to, actively infected with, or recovered from COVID-19 were included in the dataset. The material from the prospective study consisted of cDNA or gDNA derived from T cells, B-cell-depleted T cells, or PBMCs. Samples came from the ongoing ImmuneRACE study (first 160 participants) plus 1,254 subjects from 6 global collaborators. A de-identified subject ID, COVID-19 status, age in years and sex were almost always included in the sample metadata.

In the prospective study, participants were about 18 to 100 years old, resided in 20 to 30 geographic areas of the United States, and were enrolled through a virtual design. In the prospective study, participants were assigned to cohorts based on the clinical history participants reported in a screening survey and a study questionnaire. Mobile phlebotomists in the prospective study collected whole blood, serum and a nasopharyngeal or oropharyngeal swab from every participant. Participants in the prospective study had the option to provide additional blood draws and questionnaires over a roughly 2-month period. Blood samples from the prospective study were shipped frozen or at room temperature prior to DNA extraction. The immunoSEQ Assay, a bias-controlled multiplex PCR, was used to amplify TCRbeta CDR3 regions from genomic DNA. In the paper's pipeline: The number of nucleated cells in each sample was estimated from the amplification of reference gene primers within the assay. To quantify the absolute abundance of each unique TCRbeta CDR3 rearrangement, sequence reads were collapsed and filtered. For each sample, productive Simpson clonality was calculated by taking the square root of Simpson's diversity index across productive rearrangements. TCRdb took this table from immuneACCESS and kept in-frame rearrangements with V and J called. Such tables lack part of the clones; where checked against another copy, unresolved V genes explain under half of the gap, and the rest is unexplained. The V and J calls and clone size come from that table; D and trimming were worked out from the DNA. For this sample there are about 400,000 clones; 88% appear just once. The ten largest clones add up to over 2% of the sample.

Overall results and qualifications from the work: The quantity of clinical and demographic metadata differed by source and by participant and was supplied without curation.

Sequences were obtained from PBMCs or T cells enriched from blood (not recorded which). In this chain, TRBV7-9 is recombined with TRBJ1-1; a tentative D call is TRBD1 (5 bases match). This sequence was found in a woman aged 40-49 years with acute COVID-19. CDR3 reads: CASSLNGGDKAFF. The DNA is as follows: TGTGCCAGCAGCTTAAACGGGGGGGATAAAGCTTTCTTT. Reference TRBV7-9 and TRBJ1-1 genes cover what lies past the CDR3, so the full variable domain is DTGVSQNPRHKITKRGQNVTFRCDPISEHNRLYWYRQTLGQGPEFLTYFQNEAQLEKSRLLSDRFSAERPKGSFSTLEIQRTEQGDSAMYLCASSLNGGDKAFFGQGTRLTVV.